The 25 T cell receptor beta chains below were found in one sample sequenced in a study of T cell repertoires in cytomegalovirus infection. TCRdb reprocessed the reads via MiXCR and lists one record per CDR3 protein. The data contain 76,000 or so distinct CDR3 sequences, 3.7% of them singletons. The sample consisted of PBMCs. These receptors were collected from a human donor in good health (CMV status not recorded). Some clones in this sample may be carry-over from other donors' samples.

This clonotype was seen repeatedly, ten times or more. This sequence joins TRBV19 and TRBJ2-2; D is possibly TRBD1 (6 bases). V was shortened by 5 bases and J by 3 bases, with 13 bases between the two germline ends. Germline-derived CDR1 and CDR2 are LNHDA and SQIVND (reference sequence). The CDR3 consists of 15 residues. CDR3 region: CASSQQGSDTGELFF. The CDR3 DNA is TGTGCCAGTAGTCAGCAGGGGAGTGACACCGGGGAGCTGTTTTTT.

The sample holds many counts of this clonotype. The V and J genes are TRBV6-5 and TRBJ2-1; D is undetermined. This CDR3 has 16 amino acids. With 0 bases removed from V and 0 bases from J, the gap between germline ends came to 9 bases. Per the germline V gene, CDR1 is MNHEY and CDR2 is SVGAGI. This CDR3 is CASSYSTQSSYNEQFF. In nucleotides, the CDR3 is TGTGCCAGCAGTTACTCAACACAGAGCTCCTACAATGAGCAGTTCTTC.

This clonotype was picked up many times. CDR3 nucleotides: TGTGCCAGTAGCCGAGGACAGGGCCATGGCTACACCTTC. It encodes CASSRGQGHGYTF. The chain couples TRBV19 to TRBJ1-2; 8 nucleotides agree with TRBD1. Germline V gene lookup returns CDR1 LNHDA and CDR2 SQIVND (reference sequence). With V trimmed by 6 bases and J by 6 bases, 6 bases remained unmatched. This CDR3 contains 13 residues.

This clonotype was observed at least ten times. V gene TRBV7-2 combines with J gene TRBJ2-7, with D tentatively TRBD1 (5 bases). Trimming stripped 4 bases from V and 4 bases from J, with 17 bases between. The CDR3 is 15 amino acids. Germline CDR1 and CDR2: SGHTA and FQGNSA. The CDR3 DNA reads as TGTGCCAGCAGCTCCCAAGGGGTACGGACATACGAGCAGTACTTC. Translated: CASSSQGVRTYEQYF.

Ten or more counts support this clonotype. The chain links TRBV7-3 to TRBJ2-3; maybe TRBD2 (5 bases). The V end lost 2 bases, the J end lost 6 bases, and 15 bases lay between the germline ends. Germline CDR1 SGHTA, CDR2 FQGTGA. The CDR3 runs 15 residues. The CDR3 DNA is TGTGCCAGCAGCTTAGGACTTAGAGGCCACGATACGCAGTATTTT. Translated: CASSLGLRGHDTQYF.

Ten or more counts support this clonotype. The CDR3, as DNA: TGTGCCAGCAGCTTAGGCGCAGGGGGCGGCACAGATACGCAGTATTTT. Translating it yields CASSLGAGGGTDTQYF. The chain has TRBV7-6 and TRBJ2-3, with 8 nucleotides matching TRBD1. V gave up 1 base and J gave up 1 base; unmatched junction bases: 4. CDR3 length: 16 amino acids. The germline CDR1 and CDR2 sequences are SGHVS and FNYEAQ. The whole variable domain, remainder taken from reference TRBV7-6 and TRBJ2-3, is GAGVSQSPRYKVTKRGQDVALRCDPISGHVSLYWYRQALGQGPEFLTYFNYEAQQDKSGLPNDRFSAERPEGSISTLTIQRTEQRDSAMYRCASSLGAGGGTDTQYFGPGTRLTVL.

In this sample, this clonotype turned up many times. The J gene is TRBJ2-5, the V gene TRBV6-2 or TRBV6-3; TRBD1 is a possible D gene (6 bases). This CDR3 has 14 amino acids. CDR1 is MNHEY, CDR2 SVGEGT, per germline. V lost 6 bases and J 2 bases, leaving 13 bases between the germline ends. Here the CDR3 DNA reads TGTGCCAGCAGCAGCAGGGGTCCGCAAGAGACCCAGTACTTC. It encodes CASSSRGPQETQYF.

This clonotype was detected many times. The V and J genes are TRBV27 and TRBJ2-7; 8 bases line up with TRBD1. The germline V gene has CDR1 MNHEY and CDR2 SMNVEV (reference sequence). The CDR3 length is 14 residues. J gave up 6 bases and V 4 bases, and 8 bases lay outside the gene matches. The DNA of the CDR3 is TGTGCCAGCAGTTGTCCGGGACAGGACTGCGAGCAGTACTTC. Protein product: CASSCPGQDCEQYF.

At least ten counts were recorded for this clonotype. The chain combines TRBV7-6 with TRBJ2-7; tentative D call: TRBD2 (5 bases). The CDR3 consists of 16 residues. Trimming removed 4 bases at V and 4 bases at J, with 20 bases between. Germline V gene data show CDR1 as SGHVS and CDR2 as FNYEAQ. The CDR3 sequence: CASSSGEHQNPYEQYF. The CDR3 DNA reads TGTGCCAGCAGCTCCGGGGAGCACCAGAACCCTTACGAGCAGTACTTC.

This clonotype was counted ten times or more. Written as DNA, the CDR3 is TGTGCCAGCTGCGCGGGACTAGCGGGGGGCAGGGATACGCAGTATTTT. This codes for CASCAGLAGGRDTQYF. The chain employs TRBV27 and TRBJ2-3; TRBD2 aligns across 15 bases. The germline gives CDR1 MNHEY, CDR2 SMNVEV (reference sequence). The CDR3 loop spans 16 amino acids. The V segment lost 8 bases and the J segment 6 bases; nucleotides outside the gene matches: 9.

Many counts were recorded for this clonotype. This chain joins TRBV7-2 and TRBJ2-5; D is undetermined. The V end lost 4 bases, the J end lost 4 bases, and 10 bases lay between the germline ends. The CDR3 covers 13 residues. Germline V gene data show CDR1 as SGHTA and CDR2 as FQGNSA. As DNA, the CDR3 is TGTGCCAGCAGCTCCCAAATGAGAGAGACCCAGTACTTC. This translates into CASSSQMRETQYF.

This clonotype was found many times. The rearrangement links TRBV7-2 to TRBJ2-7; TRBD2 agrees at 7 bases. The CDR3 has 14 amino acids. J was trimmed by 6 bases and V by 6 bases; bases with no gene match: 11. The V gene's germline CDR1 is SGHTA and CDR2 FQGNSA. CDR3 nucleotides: TGTGCCAGCAGGAACCCTTCACTAGCGAGCGAGCAGTACTTC. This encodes CASRNPSLASEQYF.

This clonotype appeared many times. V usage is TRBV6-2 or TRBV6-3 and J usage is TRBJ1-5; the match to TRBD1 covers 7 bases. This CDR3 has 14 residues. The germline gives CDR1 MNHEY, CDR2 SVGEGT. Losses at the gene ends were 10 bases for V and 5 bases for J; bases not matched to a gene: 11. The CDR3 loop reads CATRVGQAHQPQHF. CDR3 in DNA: TGTGCCACGCGGGTCGGACAGGCCCATCAGCCCCAGCATTTT.

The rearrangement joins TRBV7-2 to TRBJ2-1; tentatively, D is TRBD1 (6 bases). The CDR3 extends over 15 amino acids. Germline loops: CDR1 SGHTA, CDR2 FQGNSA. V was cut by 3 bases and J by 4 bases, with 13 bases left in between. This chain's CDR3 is CASSFQGPTYNEQFF. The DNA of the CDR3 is TGTGCCAGCAGCTTCCAGGGGCCGACTTACAATGAGCAGTTCTTC. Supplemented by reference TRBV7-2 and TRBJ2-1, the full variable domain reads GAGVSQSPSNKVTEKGKDVELRCDPISGHTALYWYRQSLGQGLEFLIYFQGNSAPDKSGLPSDRFSAERTGGSVSTLTIQRTQQEDSAVYLCASSFQGPTYNEQFFGPGTRLTVL.

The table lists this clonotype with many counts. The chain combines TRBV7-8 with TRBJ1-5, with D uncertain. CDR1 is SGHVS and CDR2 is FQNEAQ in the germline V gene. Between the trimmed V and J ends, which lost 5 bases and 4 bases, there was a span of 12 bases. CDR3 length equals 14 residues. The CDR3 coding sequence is TGTGCCAGCAGCACCAGGTTTGGGAATCAGCCCCAGCATTTT. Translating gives CASSTRFGNQPQHF.

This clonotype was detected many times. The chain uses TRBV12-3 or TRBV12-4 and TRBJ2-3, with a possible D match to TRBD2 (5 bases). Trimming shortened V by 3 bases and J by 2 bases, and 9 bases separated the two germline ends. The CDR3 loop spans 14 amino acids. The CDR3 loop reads CASSFAAATDTQYF. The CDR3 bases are TGTGCCAGCAGTTTTGCAGCGGCCACAGATACGCAGTATTTT.

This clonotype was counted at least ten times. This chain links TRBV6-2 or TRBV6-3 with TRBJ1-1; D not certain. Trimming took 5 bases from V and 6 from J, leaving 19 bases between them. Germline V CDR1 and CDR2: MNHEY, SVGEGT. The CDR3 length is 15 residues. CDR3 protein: CASSPPRRHGAEAFF. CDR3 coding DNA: TGTGCCAGCAGTCCCCCGCGTCGTCACGGGGCTGAAGCTTTCTTT.

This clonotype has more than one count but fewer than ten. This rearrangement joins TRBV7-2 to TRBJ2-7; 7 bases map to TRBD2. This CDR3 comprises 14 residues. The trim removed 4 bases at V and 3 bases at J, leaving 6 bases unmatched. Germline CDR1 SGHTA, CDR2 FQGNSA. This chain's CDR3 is CASSSASGGYEQYF. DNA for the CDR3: TGTGCCAGCAGCTCCGCTAGCGGAGGCTACGAGCAGTACTTC.

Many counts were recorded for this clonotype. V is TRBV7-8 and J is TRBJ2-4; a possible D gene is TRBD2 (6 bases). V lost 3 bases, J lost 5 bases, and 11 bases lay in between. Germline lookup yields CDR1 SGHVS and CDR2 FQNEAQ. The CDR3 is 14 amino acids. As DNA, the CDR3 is TGTGCCAGCAGCTTGGCCGGGACTCAAAACATTCAGTACTTC. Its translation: CASSLAGTQNIQYF. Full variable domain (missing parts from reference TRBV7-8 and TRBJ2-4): GAGVSQSPRYKVAKRGQDVALRCDPISGHVSLFWYQQALGQGPEFLTYFQNEAQLDKSGLPSDRFFAERPEGSVSTLKIQRTQQEDSAVYLCASSLAGTQNIQYFGAGTRLSVL.

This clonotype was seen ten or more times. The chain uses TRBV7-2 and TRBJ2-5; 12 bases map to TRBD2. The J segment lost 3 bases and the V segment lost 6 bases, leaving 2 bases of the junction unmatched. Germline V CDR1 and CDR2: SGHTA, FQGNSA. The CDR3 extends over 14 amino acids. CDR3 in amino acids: CASRWTSGKETQYF. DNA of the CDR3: TGTGCCAGCAGATGGACTAGCGGGAAAGAGACCCAGTACTTC.

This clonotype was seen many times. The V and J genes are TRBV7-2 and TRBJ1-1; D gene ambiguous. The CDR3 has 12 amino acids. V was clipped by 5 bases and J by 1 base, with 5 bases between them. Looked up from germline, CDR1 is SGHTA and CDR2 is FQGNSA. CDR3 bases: TGTGCCAGCAGCCGAACGAACACTGAAGCTTTCTTT. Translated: CASSRTNTEAFF.

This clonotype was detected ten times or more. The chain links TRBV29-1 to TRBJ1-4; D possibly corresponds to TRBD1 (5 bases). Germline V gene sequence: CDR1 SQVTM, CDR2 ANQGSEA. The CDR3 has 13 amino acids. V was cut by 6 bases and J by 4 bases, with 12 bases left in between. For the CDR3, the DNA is TGCAGCGTCCCGGGACCGAATAATGAAAAACTGTTTTTT. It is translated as CSVPGPNNEKLFF.

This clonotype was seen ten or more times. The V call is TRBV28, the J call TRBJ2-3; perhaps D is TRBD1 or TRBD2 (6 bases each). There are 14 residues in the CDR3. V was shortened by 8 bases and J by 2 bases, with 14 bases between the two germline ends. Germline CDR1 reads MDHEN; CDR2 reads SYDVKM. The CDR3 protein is CASQRGTFTDTQYF. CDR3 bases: TGTGCCAGCCAGAGGGGGACTTTCACAGATACGCAGTATTTT.

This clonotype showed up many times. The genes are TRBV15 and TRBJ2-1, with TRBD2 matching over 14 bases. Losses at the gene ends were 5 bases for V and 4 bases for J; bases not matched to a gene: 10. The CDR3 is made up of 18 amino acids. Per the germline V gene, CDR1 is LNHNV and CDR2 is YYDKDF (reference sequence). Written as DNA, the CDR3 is TGTGCCACCAGCCCAGGGACTAGCGGGGGCGCCAGATACAATGAGCAGTTCTTC. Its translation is CATSPGTSGGARYNEQFF.

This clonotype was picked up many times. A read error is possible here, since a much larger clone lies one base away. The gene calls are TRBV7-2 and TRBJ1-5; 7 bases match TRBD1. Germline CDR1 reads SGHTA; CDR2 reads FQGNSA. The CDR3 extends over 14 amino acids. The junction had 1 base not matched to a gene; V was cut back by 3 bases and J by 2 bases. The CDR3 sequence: CASSFTGGNQPQHF. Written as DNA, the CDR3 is TGTGCCAGCAGCTTCACAGGGGGCAATCAGCCCCAGCATTTT.